Below are 15 T cell receptor beta chains sequenced from a single sample in a study of cytomegalovirus exposure and HLA in healthy donors. The PCR had 60 Vbeta and 13 Jbeta primers. The protocol was immunoSEQ multiplex PCR, while the TCRdb copy is restricted to in-frame clones and leaves out a portion. This sample yields roughly 140,000 clones, of which about 64% are seen a single time; under 3% belongs to the top ten. The sample consisted of PBMCs. The source is a woman in her thirties in good health and CMV-seropositive.

This clone appeared a single time. The chain uses TRBV10-3 and TRBJ1-2; possible D gene TRBD1, 6 bases. The CDR3 has 13 amino acids. CDR1 ENHRY and CDR2 SYGVKD come from the germline V gene. The V gene lost 6 bases and the J gene lost 6 bases, with 14 bases spanning the gap. The DNA of the CDR3 is TGTGCCATCAGCGAACAGGGTATCGATGGCTACACCTTC. Protein sequence: CAISEQGIDGYTF.

J is TRBJ2-7 and V is TRBV25-1; 7 positions match TRBD2. The V segment lost 1 base and the J segment 6 bases; nucleotides outside the gene matches: 6. Germline V gene lookup returns CDR1 MGHDK and CDR2 SYGVNS. The length of the CDR3 is 14 residues. In DNA, the CDR3 is TGTGCCAGCAGTGAATTGGCACGCGGGGGCGAGCAGTACTTC. Translation: CASSELARGGEQYF.

Ten or more counts support this clone. V gene TRBV6-4 combines with J gene TRBJ1-1; D is undetermined. Germline V lookup: CDR1 MRHNA, CDR2 SNTAGT. Trimming cost V 3 bases and J 1 base, with 6 bases left between them. The CDR3 length is 13 residues. CDR3 in DNA: TGTGCCAGCAGTGAGGCGGAGAACACTGAAGCTTTCTTT. It encodes CASSEAENTEAFF.

The chain uses TRBV13 and TRBJ2-1; D possibly corresponds to TRBD2 (6 bases). V gave up 5 bases and J gave up 0 bases, with 14 bases separating them. The length of the CDR3 is 16 residues. Germline loops: CDR1 PRHDT, CDR2 FYEKMQ (reference sequence). CDR3 sequence: CASSGPLAPSYNEQFF. CDR3 in DNA: TGTGCCAGCAGCGGCCCCCTAGCGCCCTCCTACAATGAGCAGTTCTTC. The whole variable domain, remainder taken from reference TRBV13 and TRBJ2-1, is AAGVIQSPRHLIKEKRETATLKCYPIPRHDTVYWYQQGPGQDPQFLISFYEKMQSDKGSIPDRFSAQQFSDYHSELNMSSLELGDSALYFCASSGPLAPSYNEQFFGPGTRLTVL.

The CDR3 loop is CASNQGGGELFF. The CDR3 bases are TGTGCCAGCAACCAGGGAGGCGGGGAGCTGTTTTTT. The chain carries TRBV7-3 and TRBJ2-2; possibly TRBD2 for D (6 bases). This CDR3 contains 12 residues. V shed 7 bases and J shed 7 bases, with 10 bases lying between them. CDR1 and CDR2 (germline): SGHTA, FQGTGA.

The chain is built from TRBV6-1 and TRBJ2-1, with 9 bases fitting TRBD2. Germline V CDR1 and CDR2: MNHNS, SASEGT. The ends lost 7 bases at V and 9 bases at J; junction bases unmatched: 7. CDR3 size: 13 residues. Here the CDR3 reads CASTLAGVGEQFF. In nucleotides, the CDR3 is TGTGCCAGCACCTTAGCGGGAGTCGGTGAGCAGTTCTTC.

This rearrangement joins TRBV2 to TRBJ2-5; D uncertain. Trimming took 4 bases from V and 0 from J, leaving 9 bases between them. CDR3 length: 14 amino acids. Germline V gene data show CDR1 as SNHLY and CDR2 as FYNNEI. Written as DNA, the CDR3 is TGTGCCAGCAGTGGACTGAGGTACCAAGAGACCCAGTACTTC. Its translation: CASSGLRYQETQYF.

The chain uses TRBV29-1 and TRBJ1-1; unclear D gene. The CDR3 runs 11 residues. V was trimmed by 7 bases and J by 4 bases, leaving 10 bases between them. Germline V gene sequence: CDR1 SQVTM, CDR2 ANQGSEA. The CDR3 reads CSGSEGTEAFF. The CDR3 DNA is TGCAGCGGATCGGAGGGCACTGAAGCTTTCTTT.

The chain carries TRBV15 and TRBJ1-1, with 7 bases matching TRBD1. The V gene end was trimmed by 1 base and the J gene end by 6 bases; junction bases not matched to a gene: 5. CDR3 length equals 14 residues. Germline V gives CDR1 LNHNV, CDR2 YYDKDF (reference sequence). This chain's CDR3 is CATSRAGTVPEAFF. Here the CDR3 DNA reads TGTGCCACCAGCAGAGCAGGGACAGTACCTGAAGCTTTCTTT. The variable domain in full, with the rest retrieved from reference TRBV15 and TRBJ1-1, is DAMVIQNPRYQVTQFGKPVTLSCSQTLNHNVMYWYQQKSSQAPKLLFHYYDKDFNNEADTPDNFQSRRPNTSFCFLDIRSPGLGDTAMYLCATSRAGTVPEAFFGQGTRLTVV.

The rearrangement links TRBV27 to TRBJ2-3, with a weak D call TRBD2 (5 bases). Germline V CDR1 and CDR2: MNHEY, SMNVEV (reference sequence). The CDR3 has 16 amino acids. Trimming cost V 5 bases and J 0 bases, with 15 bases left between them. DNA of the CDR3: TGTGCCAGCAGTATTACCCTCGGGGTAAGCACAGATACGCAGTATTTT. Its protein product is CASSITLGVSTDTQYF.

The gene calls are TRBV5-1 and TRBJ2-1, with D maybe TRBD2 (5 bases). The V gene's germline CDR1 is SGHRS and CDR2 YFSETQ. The ends were cut back, 3 bases at V and 9 bases at J, with 13 bases in the middle. This CDR3 contains 13 residues. CDR3 DNA sequence: TGCGCCAGCAGCTCAGGCGAGGGCGGTGAGCAGTTCTTC. This gives the protein CASSSGEGGEQFF.

J is TRBJ2-5 and V is TRBV28; D is undetermined. This CDR3 is built from 13 residues. CDR1 and CDR2 from the germline V gene are MDHEN and SYDVKM. V shed 3 bases and J shed 2 bases, with 7 bases lying between them. The CDR3 here is CASSLEQQETQYF. DNA of the CDR3: TGTGCCAGCAGTTTGGAACAGCAAGAGACCCAGTACTTC.

The chain is built from TRBV2 and TRBJ1-6; tentative D call: TRBD1 (6 bases). Germline CDR1 SNHLY, CDR2 FYNNEI. This CDR3 has 15 amino acids. The V end lost 7 bases, the J end lost 0 bases, and 10 bases lay between the germline ends. The CDR3 DNA reads as TGTGCCAGCACAGGGGCAAGCTCCTATAATTCACCCCTCCACTTT. Translated: CASTGASSYNSPLHF.

The V gene is TRBV4-1, the J gene TRBJ2-7; the D is unclear. This CDR3 is built from 14 residues. V shed 1 base and J shed 2 bases, with 9 bases lying between them. CDR1 MGHRA and CDR2 YSYEKL come from the germline V gene. The DNA of the CDR3 is TGCGCCAGCAGCCAAGTACAGCTTACCTACGAGCAGTACTTC. This gives the protein CASSQVQLTYEQYF.

This chain uses TRBV6-5 with TRBJ1-5, with D perhaps TRBD1 (6 bases). Trimming removed 7 bases from V and 2 bases from J, with 15 bases in between. Germline V gene sequence: CDR1 MNHEY, CDR2 SVGAGI. This CDR3 is 15 amino acids long. CDR3 sequence reads: CASNQGGAGNQPQHF. For the CDR3, the DNA is TGTGCCAGCAACCAAGGGGGGGCCGGCAATCAGCCCCAGCATTTT.